Below are 18 T cell receptor beta chains sequenced from a single sample in a study of shared clonotypes between healthy human individuals. Generated by immunoSEQ multiplex PCR, the TCRdb table keeps only in-frame clones and is missing some. The sample has around 1.9 million clones; about 93% are singletons. Naive CD8 isolation took CD45RO-negative cells positively selected for CCR7 and excluded terminally differentiated effector memory CD45RA+ cells. Specimen: naive CD8+ T cells from PBMCs. These receptors came from a man aged 18 to 29 in good health. Some clones in this sample may be carry-over from other donors' samples.

As DNA, the CDR3 is TGTGCCGCCCGGGCCCGAGGAGGGACCGGGGAGCTGTTTTTT. This codes for CAARARGGTGELFF. The rearrangement joins TRBV27 to TRBJ2-2, with a tentative D call TRBD2 (6 bases). CDR3 length equals 14 residues. CDR1 and CDR2 (germline): MNHEY, SMNVEV (reference sequence). Trimming removed 11 bases from V and 5 bases from J, with 18 bases in between.

This chain uses TRBV25-1 with TRBJ2-5; unclear D gene. TRBJ2-7 matches the DNA end more closely, so the J call is doubtful. The CDR3 sequence is 13 residues long. Germline assignment: CDR1 MGHDK and CDR2 SYGVNS. CDR3: CASSGESSYEQYF. CDR3 nucleotide sequence: TGTGCCAGCAGTGGTGAGAGCTCCTACGAGCAGTACTTC.

The chain is built from TRBV10-1 and TRBJ2-2; D perhaps matches TRBD1 (6 bases). The CDR3 covers 15 residues. In germline, CDR1 is WNHNN, CDR2 SYGVQD (reference sequence). V was shortened by 3 bases and J by 5 bases, with 13 bases between the two germline ends. In DNA, the CDR3 is TGCGCCAGCAGTGAATTTAGGGGGTTGACCGGGGAGCTGTTTTTT. This encodes CASSEFRGLTGELFF.

With respect to this clone: In the same sample, other DNA sequences code for this CDR3. V usage is TRBV27 and J usage is TRBJ2-7, with 9 positions matching TRBD2. Looked up from germline, CDR1 is MNHEY and CDR2 is SMNVEV (reference sequence). With 5 bases clipped from V and 3 bases from J, the junction kept 8 bases outside the gene matches. The CDR3 length is 15 residues. CDR3: CASSPLAGASYEQYF. The CDR3 region has the DNA TGTGCCAGCAGTCCCTTAGCGGGAGCCAGCTACGAGCAGTACTTC.

In the case of this clone: This sample also contains other DNA sequences that code for the same CDR3. The genes are TRBV7-7 and TRBJ2-1; TRBD2 aligns across 12 bases. This CDR3 spans 15 amino acids. In germline, CDR1 is SSHAT, CDR2 FNYEAQ (reference sequence). Germline trimming cut 1 base from V and 5 bases from J; bases unmatched to any gene: 0. CDR3: CASSLGTSGNNEQFF. The CDR3 DNA reads as TGTGCCAGCAGCTTAGGGACTAGCGGGAACAATGAGCAGTTCTTC. The complete variable domain, with remaining parts taken from reference TRBV7-7 and TRBJ2-1, reads GAGVSQSPRYKVTKRGQDVTLRCDPISSHATLYWYQQALGQGPEFLTYFNYEAQPDKSGLPSDRFSAERPEGSISTLTIQRTEQRDSAMYRCASSLGTSGNNEQFFGPGTRLTVL.

The chain recombines TRBV7-9 with TRBJ2-7, with a weak D call TRBD1 (5 bases). In germline, CDR1 is SEHNR, CDR2 FQNEAQ (reference sequence). This CDR3 is 14 amino acids long. Trimming removed 2 bases from V and 2 bases from J, with 10 bases in between. CDR3 coding DNA: TGTGCCAGCAGCTTATCTTGGGGCCCCTACGAGCAGTACTTC. Translation: CASSLSWGPYEQYF.

This sequence joins TRBV5-1 and TRBJ1-2; possibly TRBD1 for D (5 bases). Trimming left V 0 bases short and J 8 bases short, with 14 bases between. The CDR3 is made up of 14 amino acids. Germline V CDR1 and CDR2: SGHRS, YFSETQ. The CDR3 region has the DNA TGCGCCAGCAGCTTGGGGGGGACGATAGTCGGCTACACCTTC. Residues: CASSLGGTIVGYTF.

The V call is TRBV4-3, the J call TRBJ2-7; 7 nucleotides align to TRBD2. Germline V lookup: CDR1 LGHNA, CDR2 YSLEER. V was pared by 1 base and J by 3 bases, with 6 bases of the junction left unmatched. The CDR3 extends over 15 amino acids. CDR3 region: CASSQAGGLDYEQYF. CDR3 nucleotides: TGCGCCAGCAGCCAAGCGGGAGGCCTGGACTACGAGCAGTACTTC.

The CDR3 sequence is CASSLGTGIGYEQYF. CDR3 DNA: TGTGCCAGCAGCTTAGGGACAGGGATCGGCTACGAGCAGTACTTC. V is TRBV11-2 and J is TRBJ2-7, with TRBD1 matching 8 bases. This CDR3 comprises 15 residues. Germline V lookup: CDR1 SGHAT, CDR2 FQNNGV. V was clipped by 1 base and J by 3 bases; unmatched bases: 5. The complete variable domain, with remaining parts taken from reference TRBV11-2 and TRBJ2-7, reads EAGVAQSPRYKIIEKRQSVAFWCNPISGHATLYWYQQILGQGPKLLIQFQNNGVVDDSQLPKDRFSAERLKGVDSTLKIQPAKLEDSAVYLCASSLGTGIGYEQYFGPGTRLTVT.

The chain links TRBV28 to TRBJ2-7, with TRBD1 as a possible D gene (5 bases). V was pared by 3 bases and J by 2 bases, with 8 bases between. CDR3 length equals 13 residues. Germline V CDR1 and CDR2: MDHEN, SYDVKM. The CDR3 coding sequence is TGTGCCAGCAGTTTCGACAGTGCCTACGAGCAGTACTTC. Its protein product is CASSFDSAYEQYF.

J is TRBJ1-5 and V is TRBV27; 9 bases map to TRBD1. From germline, CDR1 is MNHEY and CDR2 SMNVEV (reference sequence). This CDR3 region has 16 residues. V lost 1 base to trimming and J lost 3 bases; unmatched junction nucleotides: 4. The CDR3: CASSLWGQGPNQPQHF. The CDR3 coding sequence is TGTGCCAGCAGTTTATGGGGACAGGGCCCCAATCAGCCCCAGCATTTT.

This clone has only one observation. This chain uses TRBV10-3 with TRBJ2-7; TRBD2 matches at 7 bases. The germline V gene has CDR1 ENHRY and CDR2 SYGVKD. The ends lost 3 bases at V and 2 bases at J; junction bases unmatched: 7. The CDR3 length is 15 residues. In nucleotides, the CDR3 is TGTGCCATCAGTGATAGACACGGGAGGACCTACGAGCAGTACTTC. It is translated as CAISDRHGRTYEQYF.

The rearrangement joins TRBV7-8 to TRBJ2-7, with D possibly being TRBD2 (6 bases). The CDR3 runs 15 residues. The germline V gene has CDR1 SGHVS and CDR2 FQNEAQ. Between the trimmed V and J ends, which lost 2 bases and 2 bases, there was a span of 13 bases. CDR3: CASSLSAGGPYEQYF. CDR3 in DNA: TGTGCCAGCAGCTTATCGGCCGGGGGTCCCTACGAGCAGTACTTC.

The chain employs TRBV14 and TRBJ2-5; D may be TRBD2 (6 bases). The length of the CDR3 is 14 residues. Germline CDR1 and CDR2: SGHDN and FVKESK. Between the trimmed V and J ends, which lost 4 bases and 1 base, there was a span of 10 bases. The CDR3 is CASSRRDSQETQYF. The CDR3 coding sequence is TGTGCCAGCAGCCGACGGGACTCCCAAGAGACCCAGTACTTC.

With regard to this clone: The sample carries other DNA sequences with the same CDR3. V is TRBV6-5 and J is TRBJ1-2; D unresolved. V was clipped by 5 bases and J by 2 bases, with 12 bases between them. This CDR3 is 14 amino acids long. Germline CDR1 reads MNHEY; CDR2 reads SVGAGI. CDR3 DNA sequence: TGTGCCAGCAGTCCACGAGGTGGAAACTATGGCTACACCTTC. As protein: CASSPRGGNYGYTF.

V usage is TRBV11-2 and J usage is TRBJ1-4, with 9 bases lining up with TRBD1. The CDR3 length is 15 residues. Germline values: CDR1 SGHAT, CDR2 FQNNGV. V was pared by 5 bases and J by 7 bases, with 8 bases of the junction left unmatched. The CDR3, as DNA: TGTGCCAGCAGCCCACAGGGGGCTTCAGGTGAAAAACTGTTTTTT. The encoded protein is CASSPQGASGEKLFF.

As concerns this clone: Other nucleotide sequences from this sample produce the same CDR3. The DNA for the CDR3 is TGTGCCAGCAGCTTAGGGGGTTACGAGCAGTACTTC. Translating it yields CASSLGGYEQYF. V usage is TRBV5-6 and J usage is TRBJ2-7; a weak D match, TRBD1 (6 bases). The CDR3 has 12 residues. V lost 2 bases, J lost 4 bases, and 7 bases lay in between. Germline V lookup: CDR1 SGHDT, CDR2 YYEEEE.

This rearrangement joins TRBV28 to TRBJ1-1; 7 nucleotides align to TRBD1. The CDR3 length is 14 residues. CDR1 and CDR2 (germline): MDHEN, SYDVKM. V shed 1 base, J shed 12 bases, and the junction held 11 bases outside the gene matches. CDR3 amino acids: CASSLLRQGEHPFF. The CDR3 nucleotides are TGTGCCAGCAGTTTATTGAGACAGGGTGAACACCCTTTCTTT.